This TCR beta chain was found in a study of Ad26.COV2.S vaccination and SARS-CoV-2 variants. As for the study in general: The trial was COV1001 and the donor's arm was Ad26.COV2.S. General observations from the study: Vaccinees and placebo recipients showed similar non-spike TCR breadth.

On this clone: Its antigen is unknown.

TCRdb's table, derived via immunoSEQ multiplex PCR, lists solely in-frame clones and lacks some. The repertoire holds approximately 340,000 clones, with approximately 84% as singletons. This sample's treatment: roughly 19 received Ad26.COV2.S at low or high dose, single or two shots; 5 received placebo; per-sample allocation not given. Samples were taken on day 63 after the first vaccine or placebo injection. Spike of the Wuhan-strain SARS-CoV-2 was expressed by an Ad26 vector, which formed the vaccine. The CDR3 sequence is 16 residues long. After removal of 5 bases from V and 4 bases from J, the junction contained 8 bases not matched to a gene. Germline V lookup: CDR1 SGHDT, CDR2 YYEEEE.

This sequence originates from a person aged 18 to 59 who received the Ad26.COV2.S COVID-19 vaccine or a placebo. The specimen comprised peripheral blood, sampled in a trial of Ad26.COV2.S vaccine versus placebo. V and J are TRBV5-6 and TRBJ2-2, with TRBD2 identical over 10 bases. CDR3 bases: TGTGCCAGCAGGGTAGGGGGACTAGCGCTCACCGGGGAGCTGTTTTTT. The encoded protein is CASRVGGLALTGELFF. The variable domain in full, completed from reference TRBV5-6 and TRBJ2-2, reads DAGVTQSPTHLIKTRGQQVTLRCSPKSGHDTVSWYQQALGQGPQFIFQYYEEEERQRGNFPDRFSGHQFPNYSSELNVNALLLGDSALYLCASRVGGLALTGELFFGEGSRLTVL.